This T cell receptor beta chain was recovered during a study of human T cells and chemical hapten exposure. This clonotype was seen only a few times. The library labeled individual cDNA molecules by adding unique molecular identifiers to them. Using its own MiXCR run on the RACE reads, TCRdb lists one record per CDR3 protein. The sample has tens of thousands of distinct CDR3 sequences; approximately 11% are singletons. V dropped 3 bases and J dropped 3; count of bases not matched to a gene: 3. Germline CDR1 is PRHDT and CDR2 is FYEKMQ (reference sequence). CDR3 length: 14 residues. Time point indicated: pre-sensitization, week 0. Treatment described: therapeutic diphenylcyclopropenone sensitization with weekly scalp DPC. The donor pool consisted of alopecia patients aged 18 to 70 years, considered suitable for DPC.

The J gene is TRBJ2-5, the V gene TRBV13; 8 bases agree with TRBD1. Sample: whole blood, taken in connection with sensitization to the hapten diphenylcyclopropenone (DPC). This sequence was found in a woman between 45 and 65 years old with alopecia areata. Some clones in this sample may be carry-over from other donors' samples. The CDR3, as DNA: TGTGCCAGCAGCTTCGACAGGGGTAAAGAGACCCAGTACTTC. Translated: CASSFDRGKETQYF.